The sequence of this T cell receptor beta chain was determined in a study of T cells expressing NK-cell markers. Overall study results and limits: Several donors showed these clonotypes also leading the CD3+CD56-NKG2C+ fraction.

Worth noting for this clonotype: Its target is unknown.

TCRdb reprocessed the 5' RACE reads and stores each CDR3 protein as one record, lacking DNA. The sample yields more than 250,000 distinct CDR3 sequences, of which the top ten take up under 0.5%. The sample taken for sequencing was blood T cells: a sorted CD56 or NKG2C T cell subset, CD4+ or CD8+ T cells, or bulk PBMC T cells (not recorded which). This sequence was found in a man between 18 and 35 years old in good health.

CDR3 sequence: CSSESGNGYTF. The chain is built from TRBV29-1 and TRBJ1-2. The germline V gene has CDR1 SQVTM and CDR2 ANQGSEA. The CDR3 covers 11 residues.